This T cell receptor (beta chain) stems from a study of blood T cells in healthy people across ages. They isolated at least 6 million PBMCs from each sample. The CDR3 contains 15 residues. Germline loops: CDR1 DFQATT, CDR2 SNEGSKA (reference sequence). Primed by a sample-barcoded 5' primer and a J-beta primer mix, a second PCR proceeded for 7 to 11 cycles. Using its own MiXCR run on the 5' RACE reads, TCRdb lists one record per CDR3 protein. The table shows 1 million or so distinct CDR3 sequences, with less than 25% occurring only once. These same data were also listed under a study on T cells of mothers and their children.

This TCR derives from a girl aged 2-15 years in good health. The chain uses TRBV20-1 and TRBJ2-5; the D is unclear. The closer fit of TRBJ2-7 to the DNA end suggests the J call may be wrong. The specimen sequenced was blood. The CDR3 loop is CSARPLGKSSYEQYF. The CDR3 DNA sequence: TGCAGTGCTAGACCTCTAGGGAAAAGCTCCTACGAGCAGTACTTC.